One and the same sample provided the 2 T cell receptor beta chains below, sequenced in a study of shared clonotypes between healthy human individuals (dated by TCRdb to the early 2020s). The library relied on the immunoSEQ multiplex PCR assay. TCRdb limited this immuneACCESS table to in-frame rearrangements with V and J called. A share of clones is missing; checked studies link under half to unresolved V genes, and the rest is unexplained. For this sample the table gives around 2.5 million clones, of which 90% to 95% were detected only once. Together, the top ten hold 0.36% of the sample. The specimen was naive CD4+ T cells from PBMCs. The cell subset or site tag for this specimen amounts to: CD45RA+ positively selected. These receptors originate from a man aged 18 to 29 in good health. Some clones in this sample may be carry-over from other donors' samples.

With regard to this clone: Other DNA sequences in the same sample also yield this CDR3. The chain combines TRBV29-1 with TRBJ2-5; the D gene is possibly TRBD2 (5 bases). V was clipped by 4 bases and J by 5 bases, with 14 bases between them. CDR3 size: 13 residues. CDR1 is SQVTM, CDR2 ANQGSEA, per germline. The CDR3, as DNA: TGCAGCGTTGGTGCGGCGGGTGCGGAGACCCAGTACTTC. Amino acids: CSVGAAGAETQYF. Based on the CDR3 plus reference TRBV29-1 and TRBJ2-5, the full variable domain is SAVISQKPSRDICQRGTSLTIQCQVDSQVTMMFWYRQQPGQSLTLIATANQGSEATYESGFVIDKFPISRPNLTFSTLTVSNMSPEDSSIYLCSVGAAGAETQYFGPGTRLLVL.

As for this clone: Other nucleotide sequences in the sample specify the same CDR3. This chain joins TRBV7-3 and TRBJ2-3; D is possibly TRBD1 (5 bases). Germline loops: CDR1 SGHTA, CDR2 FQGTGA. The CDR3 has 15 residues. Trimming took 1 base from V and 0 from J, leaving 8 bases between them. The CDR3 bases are TGTGCCAGCAGCTTAAGGGGCGGAAGCACAGATACGCAGTATTTT. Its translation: CASSLRGGSTDTQYF.